This T cell receptor beta chain was recorded in a study of technical replicates of blood from several donors. Germline trimming cut 1 base from V and 6 bases from J; bases unmatched to any gene: 3. Germline V lookup: CDR1 SGHTA, CDR2 FQGTGA. This CDR3 spans 14 amino acids. The assay was immunoSEQ multiplex PCR, and TCRdb's table has in-frame clones only and misses some. There are 55,000 to 65,000 clones in the sample; around 97% occur only once, and about 0.19% lies in the top ten. The chain carries TRBV7-3 and TRBJ1-2, with TRBD1 identical over 9 bases. Specimen: T cells isolated from PBMCs. This TCR came from a human donor in good health. CDR3 amino acids: CASSLNRGRDGYTF. Written as DNA, the CDR3 is TGTGCCAGCAGCTTAAACAGGGGGCGCGATGGCTACACCTTC.